The sequence of this T cell receptor beta chain was determined in a study of PD-1 blockade in mismatch repair-deficient tumors. Losses at the gene ends were 5 bases for V and 8 bases for J; bases not matched to a gene: 5. This CDR3 is 12 amino acids long. Germline values: CDR1 LNHDA, CDR2 SQIVND (reference sequence). Sequencing used immunoSEQ multiplex PCR; TCRdb keeps in-frame clones, though not all of them. Of 55,000 to 85,000 clones listed, approximately 82% were seen once; the top ten hold roughly 6%. The rearrangement uses TRBV19 and TRBJ1-2, with 7 bases lining up with TRBD1. This sequence originates from an adult with mismatch repair-deficient cancer. Sequences were derived from peripheral blood, sampled 2 weeks after starting pembrolizumab. The CDR3 coding sequence is TGTGCCAGTAGTCGACAGGGAGAGGGCTACACCTTC. Translation: CASSRQGEGYTF.